Listed below are T cell receptor beta chains from one sample, sequenced in a study of blood T cell repertoires in COVID-19. TCRdb's table, derived via immunoSEQ multiplex PCR, lists solely in-frame clones and lacks some. The sample contains 150,000 to 200,000 clones, nearly 80% of which appear only once. The sample taken for sequencing was PBMCs or T cells enriched from blood (not recorded which). Receptors were obtained from a man in his sixties who had been exposed to COVID-19. Each CDR3 is given with its conserved first and last residue. A D gene is named only where the DNA matches it firmly. Clone size, where shown, is once, few, many, or a class for clones that have expanded.

V	size	J	D	CDR3	DNA
TRBV11-3	.	TRBJ2-1	.	CASSLIQGNEQFF	TGTGCCAGCAGCCTGATCCAGGGGAATGAGCAGTTCTTC
TRBV9	.	TRBJ1-5	.	CASSVGWGVQPQHF	TGTGCCAGCAGCGTAGGTTGGGGAGTTCAGCCCCAGCATTTT
TRBV18	few	TRBJ2-4	.	CASSPRGGVDSQNIQYF	TGTGCCAGCTCACCACGGGGGGGCGTCGATTCGCAAAACATTCAGTACTTC
TRBV5-4	.	TRBJ1-4	.	CASSLVGEYNEKLFF	TGTGCCAGCAGCTTGGTTGGAGAGTACAATGAAAAACTGTTTTTT
TRBV6-5	.	TRBJ1-2	.	CASSQTYGYGYTF	TGTGCCAGCAGTCAAACTTACGGCTATGGCTACACCTTC
TRBV6-5	.	TRBJ2-7	TRBD2	CASSVSGRGSYEQYF	TGTGCCAGCAGCGTGAGCGGGAGAGGCTCCTACGAGCAGTACTTC
TRBV27	.	TRBJ1-1	.	CASSFLGQGTEAFF	TGTGCCAGCAGTTTTCTTGGGCAGGGCACTGAAGCTTTCTTT
TRBV6-1	.	TRBJ2-7	TRBD1	CASSTGGFTYEQYF	TGTGCCAGCAGTACAGGGGGGTTTACCTACGAGCAGTACTTC
TRBV6-4	few	TRBJ2-3	TRBD1	CASSESGGADTQYF	TGTGCCAGCAGTGAGTCAGGGGGCGCAGATACGCAGTATTTT
TRBV19	.	TRBJ2-1	TRBD2	CASSPRIAGGPDNEQFF	TGTGCCAGTAGTCCCCGGATAGCGGGAGGGCCTGACAATGAGCAGTTCTTC
TRBV6-5	few	TRBJ2-7	.	CASRPGWSYEQYF	TGTGCCAGCAGACCAGGCTGGTCCTACGAGCAGTACTTC
TRBV11-2	.	TRBJ2-5	.	CASSLGRRYQETQYF	TGTGCCAGCAGCTTAGGACGCAGGTACCAAGAGACCCAGTACTTC
TRBV24-1	once	TRBJ2-2	TRBD1	CATSDLGSWDRPYTGELFF	TGTGCCACCAGTGATTTGGGTTCCTGGGACAGGCCTTACACCGGGGAGCTGTTTTTT
TRBV24-1	few	TRBJ2-1	TRBD1	CATTDGVNRGNYNEQFF	TGTGCCACCACGGATGGGGTAAACAGGGGCAACTACAATGAGCAGTTCTTC
TRBV28	once	TRBJ2-1	.	CASSPSYNEQFF	TGTGCCAGCAGCCCTTCCTACAATGAGCAGTTCTTC
TRBV2	.	TRBJ2-6	TRBD2	CASSENPGGTNVLTF	TGTGCCAGCAGTGAAAACCCCGGGGGGACCAACGTCCTGACTTTC
TRBV27	.	TRBJ1-1	.	CASSLAGDGNTEAFF	TGTGCCAGCAGTTTGGCGGGGGACGGAAACACTGAAGCTTTCTTT
TRBV7-9	few	TRBJ2-5	TRBD1	CASSPLLTGWGSGETQYF	TGTGCCAGCAGCCCTCTATTGACAGGGTGGGGCTCGGGGGAGACCCAGTACTTC
TRBV4-3	.	TRBJ1-2	.	CASSQGPNSYGYTF	TGCGCCAGCAGCCAAGGGCCAAACAGCTATGGCTACACCTTC
TRBV5-1	few	TRBJ2-1	TRBD2	CASSDGTSGHNEQFF	TGCGCCAGCAGCGACGGGACTAGCGGCCACAATGAGCAGTTCTTC
TRBV28	.	TRBJ2-7	.	CASSLLIGDSYF	TGTGCCAGCAGTTTATTGATAGGGGATAGCTACTTC
TRBV5-1	.	TRBJ2-1	.	CASSLGSTGNEQFF	TGCGCCAGCAGCTTGGGTAGTACGGGCAATGAGCAGTTCTTC